The T cell receptor beta chain described here comes from a study of T cell repertoires in cytomegalovirus infection. The CDR3 has 13 amino acids. V was clipped by 5 bases and J by 6 bases, with 8 bases between them. Germline CDR1 reads SEHNR; CDR2 reads FQNEAQ (reference sequence). This clonotype occurred a few times. Antigen unknown. TCRdb analysed the reads with MiXCR anew, one entry per CDR3 protein. The sample includes roughly 350,000 distinct CDR3 sequences, about a third of them seen just once. This material consisted of cultured PBMCs, taken from culture after CMV antigen stimulation. This sequence was found in a human donor in good health (CMV status not recorded). Some clones in this sample may be carry-over from other donors' samples. The rearrangement uses TRBV7-9 and TRBJ1-6; D is undetermined. This CDR3 reads CASSPSGNSPLHF. CDR3 DNA sequence: TGTGCCAGCAGCCCAAGTGGTAATTCACCCCTCCACTTT.